This TCR beta chain was sequenced for a study of T cell responses to AZD1222 COVID-19 vaccine. Profiling relied on immunoSEQ multiplex PCR, and the TCRdb table lists in-frame clones only, not all of them. This table holds tens of thousands of clones, roughly 89% found once. Germline lookup yields CDR1 LNHDA and CDR2 SQIVND (reference sequence). V was pared by 3 bases and J by 6 bases, with 5 bases of the junction left unmatched. The CDR3 totals 14 residues. The chain joins TRBV19 to TRBJ2-3; TRBD1 agrees at 8 bases. The source material was peripheral blood, sampled on day 0 of AZD1222 vaccination. The receptor comes from an adult in good health. As DNA, the CDR3 is TGTGCCAGTAGTATTCAGGGGGCGCGGGATACGCAGTATTTT. Its protein is CASSIQGARDTQYF.